This T cell receptor beta chain was captured by sequencing in a study of blood T cells in healthy people across ages. Per germline, CDR1 SGHKS and CDR2 YYEKEE (reference sequence). The CDR3 runs to 16 residues. Trimming took off 3 bases at V and 0 bases at J, with 13 bases between the two ends. Total RNA, at least 6 micrograms per sample, was extracted from PBMCs. It was with a sample-barcoded 5' primer and a J-beta primer mix that a second PCR of about 7 to 12 cycles was run. In TCRdb, the 5' RACE reads were re-called with MiXCR into one record per CDR3 protein. The sample records 1.5 million to 2 million distinct CDR3 sequences, approximately 30% being singletons.

This chain links TRBV5-5 with TRBJ2-4; possibly TRBD1 for D (6 bases). This TCR was recovered from a woman aged 30 to 39 in good health. The specimen sequenced was blood. CDR3 nucleotide sequence: TGTGCCAGCAGCTCCGCCGGGACACTAGCCAAAAACATTCAGTACTTC. Translated, it gives CASSSAGTLAKNIQYF.